This record covers a single T cell receptor beta chain. The data were taken from a study of blood T cell repertoires in COVID-19. As for the study in general: Italy, Spain and the United States were the sources of the convalescent and acute COVID-19 samples. Sources were T cells, B-cell-depleted T cells, or PBMCs; the material itself was cDNA or gDNA.

How the authors handled the data: Estimated nucleated cell counts came from reference gene primer amplification. Clones were sequenced by immunoSEQ multiplex PCR, and TCRdb holds only the in-frame ones, with some missing. V, J and clone size are taken as reported in that table, and D and trimming were inferred from the DNA itself. The profile shows around 94,000 clones, 65% to 85% of them singletons. Sequenced sample: peripheral blood. This clonotype was sampled from a man between 60 and 75 years old with acute or convalescent COVID-19.

The CDR3 is CASSPVRGRFPDTQYF. In DNA form, the CDR3 reads TGTGCCAGCAGCCCGGTCAGGGGTCGATTTCCAGATACGCAGTATTTT. The V call is TRBV14, the J call TRBJ2-3, with a weak D call TRBD1 (6 bases). CDR3 length: 16 residues. Trimming took off 4 bases at V and 4 bases at J, with 18 bases between the two ends. CDR1 and CDR2 from the germline V gene are SGHDN and FVKESK.